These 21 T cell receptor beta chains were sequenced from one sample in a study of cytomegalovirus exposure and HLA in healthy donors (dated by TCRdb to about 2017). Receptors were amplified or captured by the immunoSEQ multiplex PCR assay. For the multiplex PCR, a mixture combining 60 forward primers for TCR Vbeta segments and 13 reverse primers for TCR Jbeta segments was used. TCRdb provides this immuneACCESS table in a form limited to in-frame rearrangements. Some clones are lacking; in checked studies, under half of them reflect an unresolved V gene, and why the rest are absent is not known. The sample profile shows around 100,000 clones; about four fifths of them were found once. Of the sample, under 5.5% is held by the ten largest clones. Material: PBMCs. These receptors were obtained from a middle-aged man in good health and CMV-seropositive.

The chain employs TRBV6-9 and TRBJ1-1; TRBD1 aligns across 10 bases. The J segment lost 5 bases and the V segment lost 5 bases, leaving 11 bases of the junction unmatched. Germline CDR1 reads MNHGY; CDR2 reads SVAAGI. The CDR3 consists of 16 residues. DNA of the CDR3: TGTGCCAGCAGTCAACTCCCGGGACAGGGGTGTACTGAAGCTTTCTTT. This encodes CASSQLPGQGCTEAFF.

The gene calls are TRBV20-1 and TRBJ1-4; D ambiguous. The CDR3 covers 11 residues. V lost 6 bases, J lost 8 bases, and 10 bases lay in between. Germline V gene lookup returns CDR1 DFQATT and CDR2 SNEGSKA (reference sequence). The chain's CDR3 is CSASKREKLFF. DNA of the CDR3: TGCAGTGCCTCTAAGAGGGAAAAACTGTTTTTT.

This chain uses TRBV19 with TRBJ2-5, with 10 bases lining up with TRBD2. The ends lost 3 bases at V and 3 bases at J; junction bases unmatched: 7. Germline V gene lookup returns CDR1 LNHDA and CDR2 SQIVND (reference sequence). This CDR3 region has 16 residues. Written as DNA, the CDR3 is TGTGCCAGTAGTATGTTTAGCGGGGGGAGTGAAGAGACCCAGTACTTC. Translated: CASSMFSGGSEETQYF.

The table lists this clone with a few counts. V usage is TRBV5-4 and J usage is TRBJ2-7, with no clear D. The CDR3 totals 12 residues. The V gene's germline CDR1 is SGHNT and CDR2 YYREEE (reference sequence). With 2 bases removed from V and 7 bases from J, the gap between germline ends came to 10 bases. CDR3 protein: CASSLDFGEQYF. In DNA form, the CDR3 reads TGTGCCAGCAGCTTAGACTTCGGGGAGCAGTACTTC.

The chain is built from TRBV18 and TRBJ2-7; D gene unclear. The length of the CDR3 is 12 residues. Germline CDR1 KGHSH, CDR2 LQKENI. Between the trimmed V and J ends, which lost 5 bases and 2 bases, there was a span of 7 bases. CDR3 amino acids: CASSSLTYEQYF. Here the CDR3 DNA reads TGTGCCAGCTCATCCTTAACCTACGAGCAGTACTTC.

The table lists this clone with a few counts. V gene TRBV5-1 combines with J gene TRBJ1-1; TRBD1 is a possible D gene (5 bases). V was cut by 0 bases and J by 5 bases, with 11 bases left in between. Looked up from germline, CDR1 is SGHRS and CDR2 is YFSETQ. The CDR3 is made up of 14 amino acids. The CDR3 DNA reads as TGCGCCAGCAGCTTGGGGGAGGGGCGTACTGAAGCTTTCTTT. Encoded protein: CASSLGEGRTEAFF.

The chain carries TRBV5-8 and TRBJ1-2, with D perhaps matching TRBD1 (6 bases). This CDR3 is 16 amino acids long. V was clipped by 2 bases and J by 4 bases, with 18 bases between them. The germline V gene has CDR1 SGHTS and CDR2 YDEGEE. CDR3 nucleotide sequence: TGTGCCAGCAGCTTAAACCAGGGGCGCTCCCCCTATGGCTACACCTTC. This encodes CASSLNQGRSPYGYTF.

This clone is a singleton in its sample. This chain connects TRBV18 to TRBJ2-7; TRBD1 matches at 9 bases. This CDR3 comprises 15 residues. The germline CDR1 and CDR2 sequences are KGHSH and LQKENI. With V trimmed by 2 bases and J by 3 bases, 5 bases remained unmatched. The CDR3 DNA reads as TGTGCCAGCTCACCAGGGGGACAGGGTAACTACGAGCAGTACTTC. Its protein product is CASSPGGQGNYEQYF.

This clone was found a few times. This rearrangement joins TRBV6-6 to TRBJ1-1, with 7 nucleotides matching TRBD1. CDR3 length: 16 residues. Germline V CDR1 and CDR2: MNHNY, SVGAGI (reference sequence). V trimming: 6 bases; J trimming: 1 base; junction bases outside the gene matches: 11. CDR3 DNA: TGTGCCAGCAGCCCACGCACCGACAGGGCGAACACTGAAGCTTTCTTT. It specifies CASSPRTDRANTEAFF.

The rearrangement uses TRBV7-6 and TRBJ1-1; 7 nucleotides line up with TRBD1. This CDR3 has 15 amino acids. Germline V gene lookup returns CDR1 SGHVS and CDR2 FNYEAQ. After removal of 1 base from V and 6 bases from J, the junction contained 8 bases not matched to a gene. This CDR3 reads CASSLGTGADAEAFF. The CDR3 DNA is TGTGCCAGCAGCTTAGGAACAGGGGCGGACGCTGAAGCTTTCTTT.

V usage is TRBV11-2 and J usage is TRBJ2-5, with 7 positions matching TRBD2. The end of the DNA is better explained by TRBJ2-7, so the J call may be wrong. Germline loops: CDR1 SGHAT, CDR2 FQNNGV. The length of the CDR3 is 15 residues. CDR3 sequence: CASSFAGTTHYEQYF. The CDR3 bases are TGTGCCAGCAGCTTCGCCGGGACTACTCACTACGAGCAGTACTTC.

DNA for the CDR3: TGTGCCAGCACTCAAGACACGACGTATGAGCAGTTCTTC. This codes for CASTQDTTYEQFF. The chain employs TRBV7-8 and TRBJ2-1; D is unclear. This CDR3 spans 13 amino acids. Germline lookup yields CDR1 SGHVS and CDR2 FQNEAQ. V was clipped by 7 bases and J by 8 bases, with 15 bases between them.

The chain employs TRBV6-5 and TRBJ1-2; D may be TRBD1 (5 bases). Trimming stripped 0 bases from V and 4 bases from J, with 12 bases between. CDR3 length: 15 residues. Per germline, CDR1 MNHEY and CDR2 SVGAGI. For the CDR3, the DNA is TGTGCCAGCAGTTACTCGATAGGGGCTGTCTATGGCTACACCTTC. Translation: CASSYSIGAVYGYTF.

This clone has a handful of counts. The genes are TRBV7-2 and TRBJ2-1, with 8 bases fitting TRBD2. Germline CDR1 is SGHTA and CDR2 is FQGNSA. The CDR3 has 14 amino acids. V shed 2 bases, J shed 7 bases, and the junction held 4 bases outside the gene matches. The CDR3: CASSLSGGMNEQFF. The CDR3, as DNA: TGTGCCAGCAGCTTAAGCGGGGGCATGAATGAGCAGTTCTTC.

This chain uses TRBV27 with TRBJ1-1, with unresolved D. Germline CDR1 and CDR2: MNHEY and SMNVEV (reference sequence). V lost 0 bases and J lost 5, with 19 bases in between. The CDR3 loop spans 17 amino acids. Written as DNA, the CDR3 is TGTGCCAGCAGTTTATCCCGAACTCAGGCCGGATCGACTGAAGCTTTCTTT. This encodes CASSLSRTQAGSTEAFF.

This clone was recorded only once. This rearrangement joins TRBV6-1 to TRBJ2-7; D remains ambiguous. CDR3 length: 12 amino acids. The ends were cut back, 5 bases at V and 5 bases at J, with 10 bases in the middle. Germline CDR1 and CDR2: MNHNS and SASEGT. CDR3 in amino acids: CASSIRHHEQYF. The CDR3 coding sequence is TGTGCCAGCAGTATTCGACATCACGAGCAGTACTTC.

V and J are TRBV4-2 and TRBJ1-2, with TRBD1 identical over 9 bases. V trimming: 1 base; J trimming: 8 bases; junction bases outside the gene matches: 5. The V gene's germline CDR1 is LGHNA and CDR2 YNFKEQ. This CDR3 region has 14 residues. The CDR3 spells CASSQAQGARGYTF. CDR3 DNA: TGTGCCAGCAGCCAAGCACAGGGGGCGAGAGGCTACACCTTC.

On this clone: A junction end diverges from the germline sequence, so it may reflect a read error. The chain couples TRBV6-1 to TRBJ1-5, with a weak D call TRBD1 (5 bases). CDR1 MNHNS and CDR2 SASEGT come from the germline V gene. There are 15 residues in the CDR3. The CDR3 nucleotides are TGTGCCAACAGTGACGGGGGATATAGCAATCAGCCCCAGCATTTT. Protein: CANSDGGYSNQPQHF.

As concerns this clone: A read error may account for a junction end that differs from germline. CDR3 region: CASTLTSPGQGSPSGANGLTF. The CDR3 nucleotides read TGTGCCAGCACCTTGACTTCGCCGGGACAGGGGTCCCCCTCTGGGGCCAACGGCCTGACTTTC. The chain is built from TRBV27 and TRBJ2-6; 10 bases map to TRBD1. Germline V gene sequence: CDR1 MNHEY, CDR2 SMNVEV (reference sequence). The CDR3 length is 21 residues.

The CDR3 loop reads CASRLAVTDTQYF. The CDR3 DNA follows: TGTGCCAGCCGACTAGCGGTCACAGATACGCAGTATTTT. The chain recombines TRBV5-5 with TRBJ2-3; 9 bases line up with TRBD2. Trimming removed 7 bases from V and 2 bases from J; junction bases left unmatched: 2. The CDR3 loop spans 13 amino acids. Germline CDR1 and CDR2: SGHKS and YYEKEE (reference sequence).

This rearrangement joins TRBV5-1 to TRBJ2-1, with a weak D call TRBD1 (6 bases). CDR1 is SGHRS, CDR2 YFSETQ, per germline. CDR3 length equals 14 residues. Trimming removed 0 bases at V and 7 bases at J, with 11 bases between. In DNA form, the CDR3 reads TGCGCCAGCAGCTTGGATGGGGGACAAAATGAGCAGTTCTTC. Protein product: CASSLDGGQNEQFF.